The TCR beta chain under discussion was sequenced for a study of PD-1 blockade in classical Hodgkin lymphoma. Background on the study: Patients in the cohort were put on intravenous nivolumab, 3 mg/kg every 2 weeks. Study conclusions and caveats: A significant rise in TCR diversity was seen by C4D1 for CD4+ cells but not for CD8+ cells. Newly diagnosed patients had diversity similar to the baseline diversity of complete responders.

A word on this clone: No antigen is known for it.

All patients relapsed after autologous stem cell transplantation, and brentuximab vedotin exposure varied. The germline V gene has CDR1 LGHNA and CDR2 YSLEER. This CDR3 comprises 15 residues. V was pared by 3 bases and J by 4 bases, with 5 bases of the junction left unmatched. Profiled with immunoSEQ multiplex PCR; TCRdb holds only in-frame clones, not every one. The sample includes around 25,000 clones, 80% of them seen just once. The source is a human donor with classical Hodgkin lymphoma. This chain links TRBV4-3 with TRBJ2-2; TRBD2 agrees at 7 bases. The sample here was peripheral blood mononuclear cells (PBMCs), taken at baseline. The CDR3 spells CASSQGGTATGELFF. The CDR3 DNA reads TGCGCCAGCAGCCAGGGGGGGACGGCCACCGGGGAGCTGTTTTTT.